This is a list of T cell receptor beta chains from one sample in a study of PD-1 blockade in classical Hodgkin lymphoma. Profiled with immunoSEQ multiplex PCR; TCRdb holds only in-frame clones, not every one. The data show 98,000 or so clones, roughly 87% seen once. Sequencing was performed on peripheral blood mononuclear cells (PBMCs), taken before the second cycle of nivolumab. Receptors originate from a human donor with classical Hodgkin lymphoma. Both conserved end residues are trimmed from each CDR3. Expanded clones get a size class; other rows say once, few or many, or leave the size out.

once,TRBV10-1,TRBJ1-5,ASSESGTGGQPQH
NA,TRBV19,TRBJ1-1,ASRMGHIEAF
NA,TRBV4-1,TRBJ2-1,ASSQDWDPPLSDNEQF
few,TRBV19,TRBJ2-7,ASSKGAKAGASSYEQY
NA,TRBV6-5,TRBJ2-6,ASSYTGGAGANVLT
NA,TRBV4-1,TRBJ1-1,ASSHVGHLNTEAF
few,TRBV7-9,TRBJ1-1,ASSLVVSTEAF
NA,TRBV10-1,TRBJ2-2,ASSVFRGPGVDTGELF
NA,TRBV14,TRBJ2-1,ASSQVGTGGPEQF
NA,TRBV30,TRBJ1-6,AWGVTSGTGNSPLH
NA,TRBV4-3,TRBJ2-1,ASPRPEREPKVAYNEQF
NA,TRBV5-4,TRBJ1-3,ASSTDISGNTIY
NA,TRBV7-9,TRBJ2-7,ASSSGLADPYEQY
NA,TRBV7-2,TRBJ2-1,ASSLAPVVRSSEQF
NA,TRBV30,TRBJ2-1,AWTRGLGYEQF
NA,TRBV29-1,TRBJ2-3,SVDGPEGASTDTQY
NA,TRBV2,TRBJ2-7,ASSETLREPLEQY
NA,TRBV5-4,TRBJ2-5,ASSLETIGETQY
once,TRBV29-1,TRBJ2-5,SVQGRGRQETQY
NA,TRBV5-4,TRBJ2-4,ASRTSARGIQY
NA,TRBV30,TRBJ1-1,AWSVLLGAEAF
NA,TRBV28,TRBJ1-3,ASSFQGGSGNTIY
once,TRBV27,TRBJ2-7,ASSPILAGGPYEQY
NA,TRBV5-1,TRBJ1-3,ASNSRGQGAIGNTIY
once,TRBV13,TRBJ2-1,ASGRAADGNVNEQF
NA,TRBV29-1,TRBJ1-2,SVEQGPGTYGYT
NA,TRBV5-1,TRBJ2-7,ASSFQTGGGHEQY
NA,TRBV30,TRBJ2-7,AWSVGKPVYEQY
NA,TRBV28,TRBJ2-2,ASSLADRVNTGELF
NA,TRBV11-2,TRBJ1-1,ASSLMQGATEAF
NA,TRBV6-5,TRBJ2-1,ASSLGLAGLNEQF
NA,TRBV5-1,TRBJ2-1,ASRSGTDNEQF
NA,TRBV6-5,TRBJ2-7,ASSYSIAGGYEQY
NA,TRBV18,TRBJ2-3,ASSTRTDTQY
NA,TRBV9,TRBJ2-7,ASNRNPTYEQY
NA,TRBV7-9,TRBJ1-4,ASGRDRGGEKLF
NA,TRBV5-8,TRBJ2-3,ASSLVSGPTDTQY
NA,TRBV10-2,TRBJ2-7,ASKMVHEGPGY
once,TRBV27,TRBJ2-7,ASRVAYASYEQY
NA,TRBV28,TRBJ2-7,ASSFQAGSSYEQY